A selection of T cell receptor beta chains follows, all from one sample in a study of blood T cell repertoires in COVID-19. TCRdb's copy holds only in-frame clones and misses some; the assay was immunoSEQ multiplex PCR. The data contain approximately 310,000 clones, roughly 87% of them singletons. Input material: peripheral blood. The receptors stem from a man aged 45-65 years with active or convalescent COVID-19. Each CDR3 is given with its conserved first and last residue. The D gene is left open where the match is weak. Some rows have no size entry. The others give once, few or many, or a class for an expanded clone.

CASSIGSSYNSPLHF	TGTGCCAGTAGTATCGGGAGCTCCTATAATTCACCCCTCCACTTT	TRBV19	TRBJ1-6	NA	NA
CASSSTGTGNYEQYF	TGTGCCAGCAGTAGCACCGGGACAGGGAACTACGAGCAGTACTTC	TRBV27	TRBJ2-7	few	TRBD1
CASIPGQPATSNQPQHF	TGTGCCAGTATTCCCGGACAGCCCGCTACGAGCAATCAGCCCCAGCATTTT	TRBV19	TRBJ1-5	few	NA
CASIQRTGSGTGELFF	TGTGCCAGCATCCAACGGACAGGGTCGGGCACCGGGGAGCTGTTTTTT	TRBV6-6	TRBJ2-2	NA	TRBD1
CASSSNFGGTQYF	TGTGCCAGCAGCTCAAATTTCGGAGGGACCCAGTACTTC	TRBV7-3	TRBJ2-5	NA	NA
CAITGDRGYGYTF	TGTGCCATCACAGGGGACAGGGGCTATGGCTACACCTTC	TRBV10-3	TRBJ1-2	NA	TRBD1
CASSSDYYEQYF	TGTGCCAGCAGCTCGGACTACTACGAGCAGTACTTC	TRBV7-9	TRBJ2-7	medium-sized	NA
CASSEQASYNEQFF	TGTGCCAGCAGTGAACAGGCCAGCTACAATGAGCAGTTCTTC	TRBV2	TRBJ2-1	NA	NA
CASSYRRGTQETQYF	TGTGCCAGCAGTTACCGGCGGGGGACACAAGAGACCCAGTACTTC	TRBV6-5	TRBJ2-5	once	NA
CASSLLTDPFYGYTF	TGTGCCAGCAGCCTTTTGACAGATCCATTCTATGGCTACACCTTC	TRBV3-1/TRBV3-2	TRBJ1-2	NA	NA
CAWSDGQGARHEQYF	TGTGCCTGGAGTGACGGACAGGGGGCGCGCCACGAGCAGTACTTC	TRBV30	TRBJ2-7	NA	TRBD1
CASSLPPGTWNEQFF	TGTGCCAGCAGCTTGCCCCCCGGGACTTGGAATGAGCAGTTCTTC	TRBV28	TRBJ2-1	NA	NA
CASQREATEAFF	TGTGCCAGCCAGAGGGAGGCCACTGAAGCTTTCTTT	TRBV2	TRBJ1-1	NA	NA
CASAKDRAVGNQPQHF	TGTGCCAGCGCCAAGGACAGGGCGGTGGGCAATCAGCCCCAGCATTTT	TRBV28	TRBJ1-5	NA	TRBD1
CASMVDRGPSGYTF	TGTGCCAGCATGGTGGACAGGGGCCCTTCAGGCTACACCTTC	TRBV28	TRBJ1-2	few	TRBD1
CASSRGALGETQYF	TGTGCCAGCAGCCGGGGTGCGCTCGGAGAGACCCAGTACTTC	TRBV7-6	TRBJ2-5	NA	NA
CASSGQGLDEKLFF	TGTGCCAGCAGCGGACAGGGGTTAGATGAAAAACTGTTTTTT	TRBV5-5	TRBJ1-4	few	TRBD1
CSVLLDRVNYGYTF	TGCAGCGTTTTACTCGACAGGGTTAACTATGGCTACACCTTC	TRBV29-1	TRBJ1-2	NA	TRBD1
CASSLYGQGVPSSYNSPLHF	TGTGCCAGCAGTTTATATGGACAGGGTGTCCCCTCCTCCTATAATTCACCCCTCCACTTT	TRBV28	TRBJ1-6	NA	TRBD1
CASSSYTGGPSTDTQYF	TGTGCCAGCAGTTCTTACACAGGGGGCCCGAGCACAGATACGCAGTATTTT	TRBV2	TRBJ2-3	NA	TRBD1
CASGTVRGTTNEKLFF	TGTGCCAGCGGCACCGTGCGAGGAACAACTAATGAAAAACTGTTTTTT	TRBV28	TRBJ1-4	NA	NA
CASSAWGTVSYEQYF	TGTGCCAGCAGTGCTTGGGGGACAGTGTCCTACGAGCAGTACTTC	TRBV28	TRBJ2-7	NA	TRBD1
CASKGGGVSGANVLTF	TGCGCCAGCAAAGGAGGAGGGGTCTCTGGGGCCAACGTCCTGACTTTC	TRBV5-1	TRBJ2-6	NA	NA
CASSSGQGGDGYTF	TGTGCCAGCAGTTCCGGACAGGGTGGGGATGGCTACACCTTC	TRBV6-6	TRBJ1-2	NA	TRBD1
CASSRTGVSEKLFF	TGTGCCAGCAGCCGGACAGGGGTTTCTGAAAAACTGTTTTTT	TRBV7-9	TRBJ1-4	NA	TRBD1
CASSEQGQGAPNYGYTF	TGTGCCAGCAGTGAACAGGGACAGGGGGCTCCTAACTATGGCTACACCTTC	TRBV2	TRBJ1-2	NA	TRBD1
CASSTGQGDHQPQHF	TGCGCCAGCAGCACGGGACAGGGCGACCATCAGCCCCAGCATTTT	TRBV5-1	TRBJ1-5	NA	TRBD1
CASSSGTRDQNIQYF	TGTGCCAGCAGCTCCGGGACTAGAGATCAAAACATTCAGTACTTC	TRBV6-5	TRBJ2-4	NA	TRBD2
CAWSPTSGLKLFF	TGTGCCTGGAGTCCGACAAGTGGATTAAAACTGTTTTTT	TRBV30	TRBJ1-4	NA	NA
CSTGGSSGRYNEQFF	TGCAGCACCGGCGGTTCTAGCGGGAGATACAATGAGCAGTTCTTC	TRBV29-1	TRBJ2-1	NA	TRBD2
CASSQGVRDTTNYGYTF	TGTGCCAGCAGTCAAGGGGTCCGGGACACCACTAACTATGGCTACACCTTC	TRBV28	TRBJ1-2	NA	NA
CASSFFVTGVETQYF	TGCGCCAGCAGCTTCTTTGTGACAGGGGTGGAGACCCAGTACTTC	TRBV5-1	TRBJ2-5	NA	TRBD1
CASSLGPGVAKNIQYF	TGTGCCAGCAGCTTAGGTCCCGGGGTGGCCAAAAACATTCAGTACTTC	TRBV11-2	TRBJ2-4	NA	NA
CASSQDGANTEAFF	TGTGCCAGCAGCCAAGATGGAGCGAACACTGAAGCTTTCTTT	TRBV3-1/TRBV3-2	TRBJ1-1	once	NA
CASSQVGGQLNTEAFF	TGTGCCAGCAGCCAAGTAGGAGGGCAGCTGAACACTGAAGCTTTCTTT	TRBV4-2	TRBJ1-1	NA	NA
CASGLRGQKTQYF	TGTGCTAGTGGTTTAAGGGGGCAAAAGACCCAGTACTTC	TRBV12-5	TRBJ2-5	few	TRBD1
CASSDGRGQTEAFF	TGTGCCAGCAGTGACGGCAGGGGGCAAACTGAAGCTTTCTTT	TRBV2	TRBJ1-1	NA	TRBD1
CASSQDKGAGYEQYF	TGCGCCAGCAGCCAAGATAAGGGGGCTGGCTACGAGCAGTACTTC	TRBV4-3	TRBJ2-7	NA	TRBD1
CASSGRGGLNEQFF	TGTGCCAGCTCGGGGCGCGGGGGCCTCAATGAGCAGTTCTTC	TRBV28	TRBJ2-1	NA	NA
CASSPGQVYEQYF	TGCGCCAGCAGCCCGGGACAGGTCTACGAGCAGTACTTC	TRBV5-1	TRBJ2-7	NA	TRBD1